The rows below give T cell receptor beta chains drawn from one sample of a study of blood T cells in healthy people across ages. MiXCR, run by TCRdb on the 5' RACE reads, gives a single entry per CDR3 protein. Among approximately 680,000 distinct CDR3 sequences listed, roughly 30% were seen once. Material for sequencing was blood. Receptor source: a woman over 75 in good health. The CDR3 runs from the conserved cysteine through the conserved F or W. The order of the fields is D gene, V gene, clone size, J gene, CDR3 protein, CDR3 DNA. D genes are given only for firm matches. The size of a clone is reported for some rows only, either as once, few or many, or as a class for expanded clones.

-,TRBV19,few,TRBJ1-2,CASSITGTNYGYTF,TGTGCCAGTAGTATAACGGGGACAAACTATGGCTACACCTTC
-,TRBV10-2,many,TRBJ1-2,CASRRGEGNYGYTF,TGCGCCAGCAGGAGGGGTGAGGGGAACTATGGCTACACCTTC
TRBD1,TRBV15,once,TRBJ1-1,CATSRDRGAGGDDTEAFF,TGTGCCACCAGCAGAGATCGGGGGGCAGGGGGTGACGACACTGAAGCTTTCTTT
-,TRBV7-9,few,TRBJ1-1,CASSLVGSNTEAFF,TGTGCCAGCAGCTTAGTCGGGTCGAACACTGAAGCTTTCTTT
-,TRBV29-1,few,TRBJ2-5,CSVAGDETQYF,TGCAGCGTTGCGGGTGACGAGACCCAGTACTTC
-,TRBV7-2,-,TRBJ1-1,CASSLAQVNTEAFF,TGTGCCAGCAGCTTAGCCCAGGTCAACACTGAAGCTTTCTTT
-,TRBV7-2,-,TRBJ1-1,CASSSQRRTGNTEAFF,TGTGCCAGCAGCTCCCAAAGACGGACGGGGAACACTGAAGCTTTCTTT
-,TRBV6-1,few,TRBJ2-1,CANSGSHEQFF,TGTGCCAACAGTGGGTCCCACGAGCAGTTCTTC
-,TRBV7-2,many,TRBJ2-5,CASSLSREETQYF,TGTGCCAGCAGCTTATCCCGGGAAGAGACCCAGTACTTC
-,TRBV5-1,few,TRBJ2-2,CASSLGVVQPGELFF,TGCGCCAGCAGCTTGGGCGTTGTCCAGCCCGGGGAGCTGTTTTTT
-,TRBV5-1,many,TRBJ1-2,CASSRPGERGYTF,TGCGCCAGCAGCAGGCCGGGGGAGAGAGGCTACACCTTC
-,TRBV7-2,many,TRBJ1-1,CASSLGVGLLNTEAFF,TGTGCCAGCAGCTTAGGGGTGGGTCTTCTGAACACTGAAGCTTTCTTT
TRBD1,TRBV30,-,TRBJ2-1,CAWSVPTGGKSEQFF,TGTGCCTGGAGTGTACCGACAGGGGGAAAAAGTGAGCAGTTCTTC
-,TRBV2,few,TRBJ1-4,CASSERGRAATNEKLFF,TGTGCCAGCAGTGAACGTGGCAGGGCGGCGACTAATGAAAAACTGTTTTTT
TRBD1,TRBV12-3/TRBV12-4,-,TRBJ1-5,CASRGDRAGPQHF,TGTGCCAGCAGGGGGGACAGGGCTGGACCCCAGCATTTT
-,TRBV6-5,many,TRBJ2-7,CASSYRWASSSYEQYF,TGTGCCAGCAGTTACCGGTGGGCTTCTAGCTCCTACGAGCAGTACTTC
-,TRBV20-1,many,TRBJ2-5,CSARVGGREETQYF,TGCAGTGCTAGAGTTGGGGGGCGGGAGGAGACCCAGTACTTC
TRBD2,TRBV6-5,-,TRBJ2-7,CASTGGYEQYF,TGTGCCAGCACCGGGGGGTACGAGCAGTACTTC
-,TRBV7-6,many,TRBJ1-4,CASSSQGEKLFF,TGTGCCAGCAGCTCTCAGGGCGAAAAACTGTTTTTT
-,TRBV5-4,-,TRBJ1-1,CASSFRRGLNTEAFF,TGTGCCAGCAGCTTTCGCAGGGGCCTGAACACTGAAGCTTTCTTT